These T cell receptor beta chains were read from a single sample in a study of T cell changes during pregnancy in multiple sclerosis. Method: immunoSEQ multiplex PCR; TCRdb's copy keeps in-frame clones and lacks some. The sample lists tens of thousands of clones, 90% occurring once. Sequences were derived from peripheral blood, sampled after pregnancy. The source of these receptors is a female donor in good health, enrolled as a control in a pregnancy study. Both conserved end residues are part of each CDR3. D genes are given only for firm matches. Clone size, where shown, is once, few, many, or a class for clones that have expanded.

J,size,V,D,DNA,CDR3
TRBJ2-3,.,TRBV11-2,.,TGTGCCAGCAGCCCGGGACTTTTTCCGCCCGATACGCAGTATTTT,CASSPGLFPPDTQYF
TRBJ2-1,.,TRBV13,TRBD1,TGTGCCAGCAGCCTAGGGGGCCCAGGGAATGAGCAGTTCTTC,CASSLGGPGNEQFF
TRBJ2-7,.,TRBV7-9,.,TGTGCCAGCAGCTCATACAGGGTTTCCGCCTACGAGCAGTACTTC,CASSSYRVSAYEQYF
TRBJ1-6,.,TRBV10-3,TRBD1,TGTGCCATCGCAGGGACAGATAATTCACCCCTCCACTTT,CAIAGTDNSPLHF
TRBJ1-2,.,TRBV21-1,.,TGTGCCAGCAGCAACGCGGGTACCTATGGCTACACCTTC,CASSNAGTYGYTF
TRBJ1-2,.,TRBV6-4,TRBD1,TGTGCCAGCAGTGATATTCCGGGACAGCCCTATGGCTACACCTTC,CASSDIPGQPYGYTF
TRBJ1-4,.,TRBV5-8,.,TGTGCCAGCAGCTTGCCCCGGACAGCTCGCATTGAAAAACTGTTTTTT,CASSLPRTARIEKLFF
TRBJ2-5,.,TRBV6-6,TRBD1,TGTGCCAGCTGGGGACAGGGGAATGTAAAGACCCAGTACTTC,CASWGQGNVKTQYF
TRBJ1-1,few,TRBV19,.,TGTGCCAGTAGTATCCGCAGGGTGGCTTTCTTT,CASSIRRVAFF
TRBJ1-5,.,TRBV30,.,TGTGCCTGGAGTCTTTGGGGGGATCAGCCCCAGCATTTT,CAWSLWGDQPQHF
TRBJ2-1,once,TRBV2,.,TGTGCCAGCAGTGCTCGCAGCTCCTACAATGAGCAGTTCTTC,CASSARSSYNEQFF
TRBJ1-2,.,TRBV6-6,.,TGTGCCAGCCGGCGGATGGACAGTGGCTACACCTTC,CASRRMDSGYTF
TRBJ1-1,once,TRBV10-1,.,TGCGCCAGCAGTGACGGCAGGGGAGCCACTGAAGCTTTCTTT,CASSDGRGATEAFF
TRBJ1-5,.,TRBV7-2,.,TGTGCCAGCAGCCTACAGGGTCCTAGCAATCAGCCCCAGCATTTT,CASSLQGPSNQPQHF
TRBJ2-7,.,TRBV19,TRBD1,TGTGCCAGTATGAGGACAGGGGGCTCCTACGAGCAGTACTTC,CASMRTGGSYEQYF
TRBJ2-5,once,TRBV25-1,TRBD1,TGTGCCAGCAGTGAAGCCGGGACAGTACAAGAGACCCAGTACTTC,CASSEAGTVQETQYF
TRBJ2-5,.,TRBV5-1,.,TGCGCCAGCAGCTTCCAGCGGGCTACGACAGAGACCCAGTACTTC,CASSFQRATTETQYF
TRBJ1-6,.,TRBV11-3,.,TGTGCCTCCCAGGGGTTTGGCAGTTCACCCCTCCACTTT,CASQGFGSSPLHF
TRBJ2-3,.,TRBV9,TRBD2,TGTGCCAGCAGCGTTATGAGCGGGGGCCGCGGCACAGATACGCAGTATTTT,CASSVMSGGRGTDTQYF
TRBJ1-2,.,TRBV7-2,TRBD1,TGTGCCAGCAGTTCACAGGGGAAGGCTTCCTATGGCTACACCTTC,CASSSQGKASYGYTF
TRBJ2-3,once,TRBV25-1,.,TGTGCCAGAACTACCCAGGGGACGGGGATCCACACAGATACGCAGTATTTT,CARTTQGTGIHTDTQYF
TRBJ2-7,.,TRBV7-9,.,TGTGCCAGCAGCTTAACGGCGGGGACGGCCTCCTACGAGCAGTACTTC,CASSLTAGTASYEQYF
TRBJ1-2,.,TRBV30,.,TGTGCCTGGAGTGGACAGTCGCGTTACACCTTC,CAWSGQSRYTF
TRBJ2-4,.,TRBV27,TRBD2,TGTGCCAGCAGTTTGACTCCTTTCGCTAGCGGTAAAAACATTCAGTACTTC,CASSLTPFASGKNIQYF
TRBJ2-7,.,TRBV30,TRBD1,TGTGCCTGGAGTGTGGGGGGGACAGGGCCTAGGGAGCAGTACTTC,CAWSVGGTGPREQYF
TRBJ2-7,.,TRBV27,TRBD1,TGTGCCAGCAGTCGAACAGGGGACGAGCAGTACTTC,CASSRTGDEQYF
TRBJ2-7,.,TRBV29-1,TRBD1,TGCAGCGCCGGAGGACAGGGAAGGTACGAGCAGTACTTC,CSAGGQGRYEQYF